This T cell receptor beta chain was found in a study of vaccination effects on CD4 cells after COVID-19 (dated 2022 in TCRdb). For the study in its entirety: Each participant got two doses of an mRNA SARS-CoV-2 vaccine, either BNT162b2 or mRNA-1273. Cultures from other donors in the study were sequenced with the Oncomine TCR Beta short-read assay on an Illumina iSeq 100. In both COVID-19 convalescent patients and infection-naive vaccine recipients, the study compared SARS-CoV-2 spike-specific CD4+ TCR repertoires from before mRNA vaccination with those from after it. A total of 9 to 11 COVID-19 convalescent patients and a handful of SARS-CoV-2-naive healthy vaccine recipients were included in the full study. The research as a whole found: Both infection-induced and vaccine-induced clones contracted markedly at late post-vaccination timepoints, which is consistent with waning T cell responses. Only a small number of convalescent patients were included, and no early post-infection timepoints were available, which limited the study. In healthy vaccine recipients, vaccine-induced clones were almost all SARS-CoV-2 mono-reactive, with only 1 of 255 cross-reactive with common cold coronaviruses.

The ViraFEST assay stimulated PBMC with viral peptide pools and then used TCR sequencing to identify antigen-specific CD4+ T cell clonotypes by expansion. After around eleven days of culture, CD4+ T cells were isolated with the EasySep CD4+ T cell isolation kit. Negative nucleocapsid antibody results before and after vaccination confirmed that the healthy vaccine recipients had no prior SARS-CoV-2 infection. Under 2.5 million PBMC per well were cultured with 8.5 to 10 ug/ml peptides in IMDM containing approximately 4.7% human AB serum, about 9.6 IU/ml IL-2 and gentamicin. On days 3 and 7, half of the culture medium was replaced with fresh IL-2-containing medium. Unless otherwise noted, each peptide stimulation condition was cultured in triplicate wells. PBMC were separated from whole blood using Ficoll-Paque Plus gradient centrifugation and were then either cryopreserved at -140C or used fresh. The spike proteins of SARS-CoV-2 and of the common cold coronaviruses HCoV-NL63, HCoV-OC43 and HCoV-229E were spanned by overlapping peptide pools. The QIAamp micro DNA kit was used to extract genomic DNA from the cultured CD4+ T cells.

Library generation was performed with the immunoSEQ multiplex PCR assay. DNA from the cultured, isolated CD4+ T cells was subjected to TCR beta CDR3 sequencing. The source study handled its data this way. Non-productive TCR sequences were removed and reads were trimmed to the CDR3 region, keeping CDR3s of at least 7 amino acids. The MANAFEST web app was used to identify antigen-specific clonotypes by comparing expansion in peptide wells with expansion in reference cultures. To be called positive, a clone needed expansion at FDR<0.05 compared with the reference and with all other wells, an odds ratio greater than 5, and a frequency greater than 0.1% in two replicate wells. A clonotype was called cross-reactive if it was significantly expanded both in SARS-CoV-2 spike wells and in at least one common cold coronavirus spike condition. CDR3 similarity was assessed by Levenshtein distance with the stringdist R package, and unrooted trees were built with ape in R 3.6.1. TCRdb mirrors the immuneACCESS table, restricted to in-frame sequences. Some clones are absent from its copies; in checked studies, under half trace to an unresolved V gene, and the reason for the others is unknown. Clonal size and the V and J genes are those of that table, whereas D and trimming came from the DNA. This sample comprises about 14,000 clones, just over 75% of them detected only once. The ten largest clones take up roughly 26% of the sample.

V and J lose 3 bases and 1 base, and a span of 6 bases separates them. The cysteine opens and the phenylalanine closes a CDR3 of 13 amino acids. Just CDR3 DNA is preserved here, 39 bases in frame from base 1. CDR1 and CDR2, per the germline V gene (reference sequence), are MNHEY and SMNVEV. Comment on this clone: Its antigen is unknown. No base quality information exists; no much larger clone differs at one position.

The starting material was CD4+ T cells from PBMCs cultured with HCoV-229E spike peptides, obtained before COVID-19 vaccination. This specimen's cell subset or site label, interpreted: HCoV-229E spike overlapping peptide pool stimulation. This receptor was identified in a human donor who received a COVID-19 vaccine. The rearrangement joined TRBV27 to TRBJ1-1, with the D segment identity uncertain. The DNA sequence follows: TGTGCCAGCAGTTTCCCGGGGAACACTGAAGCTTTCTTT. Its translation reads: CASSFPGNTEAFF.